This TCR beta chain was sequenced in a study of vaccination effects on CD4 cells after COVID-19. Looking at the study overall: Two-dose vaccination with either BNT162b2 or mRNA-1273 was given to the participants. Study-wide findings and caveats: The study found marked clonal contraction of infection- and vaccine-induced clones late after vaccination. There was only 1 of 255 vaccine-induced clones in healthy vaccinees that cross-reacted with common cold coronaviruses.

Under the ViraFEST assay, PBMC were stimulated with viral peptide pools so that antigen-specific CD4+ T cells expanded. Sequencing was performed afterwards. Once cultured for under 11 days, the cells underwent separation to obtain CD4+ T cells. Negative nucleocapsid antibody tests before and after vaccination confirmed no previous SARS-CoV-2 infection. In the cultures, half the medium was exchanged for IL-2 medium on days 3 and 7. Germline assignment: CDR1 KGHSH and CDR2 LQKENI. Trimming removed 2 bases at V and 1 base at J, with 8 bases between. The CDR3 is 14 amino acids. On this clone itself: What it binds is not known.

Measured with immunoSEQ multiplex PCR; TCRdb has only the in-frame clones, and not every one. The sample has 70,000 or so clones, around 81% seen once; the top ten hold 8% to 11%. This sequence joins TRBV18 and TRBJ1-1; D call uncertain. The sequence came from a human donor who received a COVID-19 vaccine. Sequenced here: CD4+ T cells from PBMCs cultured with SARS-CoV-2 spike peptides, sampled before COVID-19 vaccination. The CDR3 bases are TGTGCCAGCTCACCAGAGACACAGAACACTGAAGCTTTCTTT. Residues: CASSPETQNTEAFF.